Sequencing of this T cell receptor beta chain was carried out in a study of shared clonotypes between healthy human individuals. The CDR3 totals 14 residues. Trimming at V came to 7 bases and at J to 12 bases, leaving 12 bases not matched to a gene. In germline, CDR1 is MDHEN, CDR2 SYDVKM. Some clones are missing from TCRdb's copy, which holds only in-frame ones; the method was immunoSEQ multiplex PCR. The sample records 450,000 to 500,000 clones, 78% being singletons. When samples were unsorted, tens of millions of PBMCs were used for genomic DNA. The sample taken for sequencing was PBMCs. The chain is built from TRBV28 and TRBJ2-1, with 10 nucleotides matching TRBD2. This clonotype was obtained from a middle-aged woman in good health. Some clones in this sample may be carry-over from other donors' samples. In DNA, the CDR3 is TGTGCCAGCATTGAAGCGGGAGGGCCGAGAGGGCAGTTCTTC. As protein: CASIEAGGPRGQFF. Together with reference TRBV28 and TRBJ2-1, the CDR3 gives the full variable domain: DVKVTQSSRYLVKRTGEKVFLECVQDMDHENMFWYRQDPGLGLRLIYFSYDVKMKEKGDIPEGYSVSREKKERFSLILESASTNQTSMYLCASIEAGGPRGQFFGPGTRLTVL.